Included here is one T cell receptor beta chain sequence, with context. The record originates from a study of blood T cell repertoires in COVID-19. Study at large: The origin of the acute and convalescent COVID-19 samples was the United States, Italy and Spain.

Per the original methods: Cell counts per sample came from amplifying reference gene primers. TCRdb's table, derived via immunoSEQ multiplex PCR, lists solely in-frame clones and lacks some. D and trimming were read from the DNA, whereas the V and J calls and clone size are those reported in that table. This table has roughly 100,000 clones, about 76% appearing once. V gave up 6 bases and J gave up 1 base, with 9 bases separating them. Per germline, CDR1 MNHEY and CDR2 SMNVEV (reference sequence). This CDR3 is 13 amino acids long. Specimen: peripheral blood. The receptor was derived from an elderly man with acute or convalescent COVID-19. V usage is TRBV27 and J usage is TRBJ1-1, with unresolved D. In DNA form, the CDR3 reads TGTGCCAGCAGGATTCGGAGGAACACTGAAGCTTTCTTT. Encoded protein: CASRIRRNTEAFF.